The sequence of this TCR beta chain was determined in a study of radiotherapy plus CTLA-4 blockade in lung cancer. The overall study: Among all patients, more than 15% showed objective responses, while about 30% had disease control.

This clone has a handful of counts. What it binds is unknown. Overall study results and limits: It was early blood T cell clone dynamics, with interferon-beta, that reportedly best predicted response.

The data were produced by immunoSEQ multiplex PCR, yet TCRdb's version contains in-frame clones alone and is incomplete. The repertoire holds around 90,000 clones, with about 83% as singletons. Lung cancer patients with chemo-refractory metastatic non-small-cell disease were given focal radiation plus CTLA-4 blockade with ipilimumab. The receptor was isolated from a human donor with non-small cell lung cancer that progressed on radiotherapy plus ipilimumab. Sequenced here: peripheral blood, sampled from a patient treated with radiotherapy plus ipilimumab.

In nucleotides, the CDR3 is TGTGCCAGCAGTTACTCCGCCGGGGAGCTGTTTTTT. Its protein product is CASSYSAGELFF. This sequence joins TRBV6-5 and TRBJ2-2; D is undetermined. The germline V and J ends were trimmed by 0 bases and 6 bases, with 2 bases remaining between them. Germline V gene sequence: CDR1 MNHEY, CDR2 SVGAGI. CDR3 length: 12 residues.